The clone carrying this T cell receptor (beta chain) showed up many times. The data originate from a study of neurological immune-mediated disorders. The CDR3 runs to 13 residues. Trimming left V 7 bases short and J 9 bases short, with 18 bases between. CDR1 is MNHEY and CDR2 is SVGEGT in the germline V gene. Each CDR3 protein gets one entry after TCRdb re-called the 5' RACE reads with MiXCR. Found here are around 67,000 distinct CDR3 sequences, 4% to 6% of them singletons; the top ten hold around 6.8%. This chain links TRBV6-2 or TRBV6-3 with TRBJ2-5, with D tentatively TRBD1 (6 bases). This sequence originates from a young man with multiple sclerosis. Sample: PBMCs. The CDR3 protein is CASKADGSGAQYF. As DNA, the CDR3 is TGTGCCAGCAAGGCGGACGGTTCAGGGGCCCAGTACTTC.